The rows below give T cell receptor beta chains drawn from one sample of a study of regulatory T cells in long-lasting Graves disease. TCRdb fed the multiplex PCR reads into MiXCR, producing one record per CDR3 protein. The sample includes some 430,000 distinct CDR3 sequences, 20% to 25% of them seen just once. Sequenced here: peripheral blood mononuclear cells (PBMCs), sampled when the disease was refractory, from a patient treated with antithyroid drugs. Receptors were obtained from a female donor with Graves disease. The CDR3 runs from the conserved cysteine through the conserved F or W. D genes are given only for firm matches. Clone size is shown for a subset of rows, as once, few, many or a class of expanded clone.

many	TRBV11-2	TRBJ2-2	TRBD1	TGTGCCAGCAGCTTAGCCCCCCGGACAGGGGGCGAGAGGGAGCTGTTTTTT	CASSLAPRTGGERELFF
-	TRBV24-1	TRBJ1-3	-	TGTGCCACGTCGGCAGGGGTCGGAAACACCATATATTTT	CATSAGVGNTIYF
-	TRBV6-1	TRBJ2-5	-	TGTGCCAGCAGTGAAACCGGAGAGACCCAGTACTTC	CASSETGETQYF
-	TRBV20-1	TRBJ2-6	-	TGCAGTGCTAGGCCGGGGGCTGGGGCCAACGTCCTGACTTTC	CSARPGAGANVLTF
-	TRBV5-8	TRBJ2-7	TRBD1	TGTGCCAGCAGGGGAAGGACAGGGGTCTACGAGCAGTACTTC	CASRGRTGVYEQYF
many	TRBV11-3	TRBJ2-2	TRBD2	TGTGCCAGCAGCTTCCTAGCGGGGCCGAACACCGGGGAGCTGTTTTTT	CASSFLAGPNTGELFF
many	TRBV12-3/TRBV12-4	TRBJ2-7	TRBD1	TGTGCCAGCAGTTTGCCAGGGGGTGTCGACGAGCAGTACTTC	CASSLPGGVDEQYF
few	TRBV19	TRBJ1-5	-	TGTGCCAGTAGTATAGTACAGGGTTCACATCAGCCCCAGCATTTT	CASSIVQGSHQPQHF
few	TRBV5-1	TRBJ2-7	-	TGCGCCAGCAGCTCGGCCGAACCCTACGAGCAGTACTTC	CASSSAEPYEQYF
-	TRBV11-2	TRBJ2-3	-	TGTGCCAGCAGCTGGTCGACAGATACGCAGTATTTT	CASSWSTDTQYF
-	TRBV19	TRBJ1-5	-	TGTGCCAGTAGCGCCCTCGACCAGCCCCAGCATTTT	CASSALDQPQHF
-	TRBV11-2	TRBJ2-1	-	TGTGCCAGCAGCCAGAAAACCGAGCAGTTCTTC	CASSQKTEQFF
many	TRBV2	TRBJ2-3	-	TGTGCCAGCAGTGGAATGATTAGCCCAGATACGCAGTATTTT	CASSGMISPDTQYF
few	TRBV7-2	TRBJ2-2	TRBD2	TGTGCCAGCAGCTTAAGACTAGCGGGAGGGCCGGGCACCGGGGAGCTGTTTTTT	CASSLRLAGGPGTGELFF
many	TRBV6-1	TRBJ2-7	-	TGTGCCAGCAGTACGACAGGGAGGAACTACGAGCAGTACTTC	CASSTTGRNYEQYF
-	TRBV28	TRBJ2-3	-	TGTGCCAGCAGTTTAGGTTGGGGTAGCACAGATACGCAGTATTTT	CASSLGWGSTDTQYF